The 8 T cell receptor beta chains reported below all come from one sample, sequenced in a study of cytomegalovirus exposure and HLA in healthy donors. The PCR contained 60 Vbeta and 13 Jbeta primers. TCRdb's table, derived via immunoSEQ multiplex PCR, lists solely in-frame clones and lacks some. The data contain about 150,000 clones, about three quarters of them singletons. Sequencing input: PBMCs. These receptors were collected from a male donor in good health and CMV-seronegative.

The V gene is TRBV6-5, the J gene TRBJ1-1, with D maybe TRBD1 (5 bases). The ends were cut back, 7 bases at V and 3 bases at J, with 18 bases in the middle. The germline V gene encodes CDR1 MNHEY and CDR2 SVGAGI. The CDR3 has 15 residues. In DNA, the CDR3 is TGTGCCAGCACCAGGGTCGGGGGGTCGCACACTGAAGCTTTCTTT. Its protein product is CASTRVGGSHTEAFF.

CDR3 loop: CASSLQRDNEQFF. The CDR3 DNA is TGTGCCAGCAGTTTACAACGGGACAATGAGCAGTTCTTC. V is TRBV28 and J is TRBJ2-1; D is unresolved. The CDR3 covers 13 residues. Trimming cost V 2 bases and J 5 bases, with 7 bases left between them. CDR1 is MDHEN and CDR2 is SYDVKM in the germline V gene.

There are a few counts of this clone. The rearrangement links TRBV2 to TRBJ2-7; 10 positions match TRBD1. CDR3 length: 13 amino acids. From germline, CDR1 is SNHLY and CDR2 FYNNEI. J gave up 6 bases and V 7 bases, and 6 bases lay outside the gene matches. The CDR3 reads CASTWTGGLEQYF. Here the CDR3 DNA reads TGTGCCAGCACCTGGACAGGGGGTCTCGAGCAGTACTTC.

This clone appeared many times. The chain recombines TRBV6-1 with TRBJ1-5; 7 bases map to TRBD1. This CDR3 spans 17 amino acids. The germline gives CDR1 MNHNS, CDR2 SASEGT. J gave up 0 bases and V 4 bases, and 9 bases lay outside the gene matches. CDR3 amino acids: CASSVDGRGFSNQPQHF. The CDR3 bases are TGTGCCAGCAGTGTTGATGGCAGGGGGTTTAGCAATCAGCCCCAGCATTTT.

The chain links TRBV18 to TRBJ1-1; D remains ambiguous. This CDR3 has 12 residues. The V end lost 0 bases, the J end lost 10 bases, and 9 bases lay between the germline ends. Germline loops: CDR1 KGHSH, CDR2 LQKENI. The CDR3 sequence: CASSPPGERAFF. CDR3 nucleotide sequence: TGTGCCAGCTCACCACCGGGCGAGAGAGCTTTCTTT.

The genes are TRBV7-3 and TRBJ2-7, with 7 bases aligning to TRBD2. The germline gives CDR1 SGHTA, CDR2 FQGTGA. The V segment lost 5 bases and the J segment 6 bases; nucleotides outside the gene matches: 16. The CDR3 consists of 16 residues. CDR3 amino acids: CASSLHNSGALTEQYF. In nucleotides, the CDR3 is TGTGCCAGCAGCCTTCACAACAGCGGGGCTTTGACCGAGCAGTACTTC.

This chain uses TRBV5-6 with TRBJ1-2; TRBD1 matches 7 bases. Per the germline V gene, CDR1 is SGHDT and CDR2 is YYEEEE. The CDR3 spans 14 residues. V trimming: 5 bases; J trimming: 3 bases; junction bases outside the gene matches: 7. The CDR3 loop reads CASSLGGGYYGYTF. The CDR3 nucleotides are TGTGCCAGCAGTCTCGGAGGGGGCTACTATGGCTACACCTTC.

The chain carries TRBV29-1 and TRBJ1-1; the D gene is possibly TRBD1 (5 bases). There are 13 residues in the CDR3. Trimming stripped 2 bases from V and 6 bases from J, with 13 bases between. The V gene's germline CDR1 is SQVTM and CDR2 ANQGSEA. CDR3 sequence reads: CSVESPAGPEAFF. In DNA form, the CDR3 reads TGCAGCGTTGAATCACCCGCGGGACCTGAAGCTTTCTTT.